A single sample gave rise to the 4 T cell receptor beta chains below, sequenced in a study of blood T cell repertoires in COVID-19. Using immunoSEQ multiplex PCR, the repertoire was profiled, and TCRdb retains in-frame clones only, with some absent. This table holds a few hundred thousand clones, 70% to 90% found once. What was sequenced was peripheral blood. Every receptor here comes from a woman aged 50 to 60 with COVID-19, enrolled during active disease.

The chain couples TRBV19 to TRBJ1-4; D gene ambiguous. CDR1 LNHDA and CDR2 SQIVND come from the germline V gene (reference sequence). The CDR3 is made up of 14 amino acids. With 11 bases removed from V and 6 bases from J, the gap between germline ends came to 19 bases. The CDR3 region has the DNA TGTGCCTCTTCCTCGTTTTTAGTGGATGAAAAACTGTTTTTT. Residues: CASSSFLVDEKLFF.

The V gene is TRBV4-1, the J gene TRBJ2-3; a weak D match, TRBD2 (5 bases). This CDR3 has 16 residues. Germline assignment: CDR1 MGHRA and CDR2 YSYEKL. Trimming removed 1 base from V and 6 bases from J, with 17 bases in between. CDR3 in amino acids: CASSQAIAPGEDTQYF. CDR3 nucleotides: TGCGCCAGCAGCCAAGCGATAGCACCCGGGGAGGATACGCAGTATTTT.

The chain carries TRBV3-1 (or the pseudogene TRBV3-2) and TRBJ2-3; no definite D call. V dropped 5 bases and J dropped 4 bases, with 10 bases sitting between them. CDR1 is LGHDT and CDR2 is YNNKEL in the germline V gene (reference sequence). The CDR3 has 13 residues. The CDR3 DNA sequence: TGTGCCAGCAGCGTCCCCGGGTCAGATACGCAGTATTTT. Amino acid sequence: CASSVPGSDTQYF.

This clone was recorded once. J is TRBJ1-5 and V is TRBV9, with D perhaps TRBD1 (6 bases). V was pared by 3 bases and J by 0 bases, with 7 bases between. The CDR3 is 14 residues long. The germline V gene has CDR1 SGDLS and CDR2 YYNGEE. This CDR3 is CASSAGDSNQPQHF. CDR3 nucleotide sequence: TGTGCCAGCAGCGCAGGGGATAGCAATCAGCCCCAGCATTTT.